This entry concerns a single T cell receptor (beta chain). Its antigen is not known. The J segment lost 2 bases and the V segment lost 4 bases, leaving 11 bases of the junction unmatched. Germline V gene lookup returns CDR1 SEHNR and CDR2 FQNEAQ (reference sequence). The length of the CDR3 is 16 residues. The sample belongs to a study of STAT3 mutations in large granular lymphocyte leukemia. About the study: More than half of T-LGLL patients received immunosuppressive therapy.

Whole-study findings and limits: In about 35% of the 18 patients, new TCR clonotypes emerged after therapy. At least one immunodominant TCR beta clonotype appeared in every T-cell large granular lymphocyte leukemia patient.

Here immunoSEQ multiplex PCR was the method, and the copy in TCRdb shows in-frame clones only, minus some. The profile shows over 4,000 clones, around 76% of them singletons. The sequence was collected from a boy aged 10-17 years with T-cell large granular lymphocyte leukemia. Some clones in this sample may be carry-over from other donors' samples. The chain has TRBV7-9 and TRBJ2-7; 7 bases line up with TRBD1. The specimen was peripheral blood mononuclear cells. The CDR3 DNA is TGTGCCAGCAGCTCCCTGTTGACAGGGAAACCCTACGAGCAGTACTTC. It encodes CASSSLLTGKPYEQYF.